This paragraph reports one T cell receptor (beta chain). The data are from a study of cytomegalovirus exposure and HLA in healthy donors. Per the germline V gene, CDR1 is MRHNA and CDR2 is SNTAGT. The CDR3 loop spans 13 amino acids. Trimming cost V 8 bases and J 5 bases, with 15 bases left between them. This PCR relied on a set of 60 Vbeta primers and 13 Jbeta primers. Some clones are missing from TCRdb's copy, which holds only in-frame ones; the method was immunoSEQ multiplex PCR. The profile shows fewer than 100,000 clones, roughly 80% of them singletons. Sample: PBMCs. This TCR was recovered from a man aged 40-55 years in good health and CMV-seronegative. This rearrangement joins TRBV6-4 to TRBJ1-2; D is possibly TRBD1 (6 bases). The CDR3 DNA is TGTGCCAGCTCTGAGAGGGGGGGGTATGGCTACACCTTC. Translating gives CASSERGGYGYTF.